This T cell receptor beta chain came from a study of blood T cell repertoires in COVID-19. Whole-study context: Samples taken during acute and convalescent COVID-19 were collected in the United States, Italy and Spain.

Authors' methods: For nucleated cells, counts were estimated from reference gene primer amplification. Libraries were prepared by immunoSEQ multiplex PCR; TCRdb keeps only in-frame clonotypes and omits some of them. V and J calls and clone size are copied from that table; D and trimming were computed from the DNA. Of fewer than 350,000 clones in the sample, 89% are singletons; the top ten hold 1.7%. Cohort 3 donors were reported recovered after two negative PCRs, clearance, or symptom resolution. Per the germline V gene, CDR1 is KGHSH and CDR2 is LQKENI. V gave up 0 bases and J gave up 3 bases; unmatched junction bases: 1. The CDR3 sequence is 15 residues long.

The sample comprised PBMCs or T cells enriched from blood (not recorded which). The TCR sequence derives from a woman aged 40 to 50 who had recovered from COVID-19. The rearrangement uses TRBV18 and TRBJ2-4; 8 positions match TRBD2. The CDR3 sequence is CASSPPGGVKNIQYF. CDR3 in DNA: TGTGCCAGCTCACCACCCGGGGGGGTCAAAAACATTCAGTACTTC.